Presented here are 8 T cell receptor beta chains from one specimen sequenced in a study of cytomegalovirus exposure and HLA in healthy donors. PCR used 60 Vbeta primers and 13 Jbeta primers. The protocol was immunoSEQ multiplex PCR, while the TCRdb copy is restricted to in-frame clones and leaves out a portion. Of under 200,000 clones in the sample, around 80% were seen once. The sequenced sample consisted of PBMCs. Every receptor here comes from a human donor in good health.

This chain joins TRBV14 and TRBJ2-7, with D possibly being TRBD2 (6 bases). The germline V and J ends were trimmed by 0 bases and 3 bases, with 15 bases remaining between them. Per the germline V gene, CDR1 is SGHDN and CDR2 is FVKESK. The CDR3 has 16 amino acids. CDR3 loop: CASSQESGRRDYEQYF. CDR3 nucleotide sequence: TGTGCCAGCAGCCAAGAATCCGGGAGAAGGGACTACGAGCAGTACTTC.

The chain carries TRBV7-6 and TRBJ2-2, with a tentative D call TRBD1 (6 bases). With 0 bases removed from V and 1 base from J, the gap between germline ends came to 9 bases. Germline CDR1 and CDR2: SGHVS and FNYEAQ. The CDR3 consists of 16 residues. The CDR3 loop is CASSLAETGNTGELFF. Written as DNA, the CDR3 is TGTGCCAGCAGCTTAGCCGAGACAGGGAACACCGGGGAGCTGTTTTTT.

The V and J genes are TRBV7-9 and TRBJ2-7; 9 nucleotides agree with TRBD1. This CDR3 spans 14 amino acids. V shed 5 bases, J shed 3 bases, and the junction held 5 bases outside the gene matches. The germline V gene encodes CDR1 SEHNR and CDR2 FQNEAQ (reference sequence). CDR3 loop: CASSLGTGNYEQYF. The CDR3 DNA is TGTGCCAGCAGCCTAGGGACAGGGAACTACGAGCAGTACTTC.

This rearrangement joins TRBV9 to TRBJ2-5, with 16 bases lining up with TRBD2. Germline V gene lookup returns CDR1 SGDLS and CDR2 YYNGEE. J lost 5 bases, V lost 3 bases, and 4 bases had no gene match. The length of the CDR3 is 16 residues. Here the CDR3 reads CASSGGLAGGPETQYF. CDR3 DNA: TGTGCCAGCAGCGGGGGACTAGCGGGGGGGCCCGAGACCCAGTACTTC.

The rearrangement uses TRBV2 and TRBJ2-5; the D gene is possibly TRBD1 (6 bases). Trimming took off 4 bases at V and 3 bases at J, with 9 bases between the two ends. The length of the CDR3 is 13 residues. CDR1 SNHLY and CDR2 FYNNEI come from the germline V gene. CDR3 bases: TGTGCCAGCAGTGCACGACAGGAAGAGACCCAGTACTTC. The encoded protein is CASSARQEETQYF.

A single count supports this clone. The chain employs TRBV7-2 and TRBJ1-2, with D maybe TRBD1 (5 bases). This CDR3 is built from 13 residues. Germline loops: CDR1 SGHTA, CDR2 FQGNSA. V was clipped by 5 bases and J by 8 bases, with 15 bases between them. CDR3 residues: CASSPGNREGYTF. The CDR3 nucleotides are TGTGCCAGCAGCCCAGGGAATCGAGAGGGCTACACCTTC.

The chain links TRBV11-2 to TRBJ2-7, with D possibly matching TRBD1 (6 bases). The CDR3 runs to 12 residues. V was clipped by 4 bases and J by 4 bases, with 8 bases between them. The germline V gene encodes CDR1 SGHAT and CDR2 FQNNGV. The CDR3: CASSSDRYEQYF. The CDR3 nucleotides read TGTGCCAGCAGCTCAGACAGGTACGAGCAGTACTTC.

The chain combines TRBV10-3 with TRBJ2-1; 9 nucleotides line up with TRBD2. Germline CDR1 reads ENHRY; CDR2 reads SYGVKD. The CDR3 runs to 16 residues. Trimming cost V 3 bases and J 3 bases; bases outside gene matches: 6. CDR3 DNA: TGTGCCATCAGTGATTCTAGCGGGGACCGCTACAATGAGCAGTTCTTC. This translates into CAISDSSGDRYNEQFF.